This T cell receptor (beta chain) was profiled in a study of CD4 T cells in relation to SARS-CoV-2 and coronaviruses. Per germline, CDR1 WNHNN and CDR2 SYGVQD (reference sequence). CDR3 length: 16 amino acids. J gave up 9 bases and V 6 bases, and 13 bases lay outside the gene matches. The unexposed donors gave CD4+ T cells in 2011-2018, prior to COVID-19. Here immunoSEQ multiplex PCR was the method, and the copy in TCRdb shows in-frame clones only, minus some. The sample includes about 59,000 clones, about nine tenths seen only once; the top ten take around 1.5%. The source material was memory CD4+ T cells from PBMCs. The genes are TRBV10-1 and TRBJ2-1; 11 bases fit TRBD2. This clonotype was obtained from a human donor in good health. The CDR3 protein is CASSATTSGIRSEQFF. The CDR3 DNA reads as TGCGCCAGCAGCGCCACGACTAGCGGGATACGAAGTGAGCAGTTCTTC.